Each of the 17 T cell receptor beta chains below was sequenced from the same sample in a study of blood T cell repertoires in COVID-19. Here immunoSEQ multiplex PCR was the method, and the copy in TCRdb shows in-frame clones only, minus some. The sample consists of around 180,000 clones, 65% to 80% of them appearing once. Specimen: PBMCs or T cells enriched from blood (not recorded which). Receptors originate from a woman in her forties or fifties with acute COVID-19.

V is TRBV5-5 and J is TRBJ1-1; D remains ambiguous. The CDR3 length is 12 residues. The germline V gene has CDR1 SGHKS and CDR2 YYEKEE (reference sequence). Trimming pared 9 bases from V and 0 bases from J, leaving 9 bases between. CDR3 amino acids: CATRSMNTEAFF. In DNA form, the CDR3 reads TGTGCCACCAGGTCCATGAACACTGAAGCTTTCTTT.

The chain employs TRBV18 and TRBJ1-1; D is unclear. Between the trimmed V and J ends, which lost 0 bases and 6 bases, there was a span of 14 bases. Germline loops: CDR1 KGHSH, CDR2 LQKENI. The CDR3 length is 15 residues. This chain's CDR3 is CASSPPAGPKAEAFF. The CDR3 nucleotides are TGTGCCAGCTCACCACCGGCAGGCCCCAAGGCTGAAGCTTTCTTT.

The CDR3 DNA is TGTGCCAGCAGCGGGAAGGGGGGGGCTGAAGCTTTCTTT. Protein: CASSGKGGAEAFF. The chain joins TRBV11-3 to TRBJ1-1, with D possibly matching TRBD1 (6 bases). Germline lookup yields CDR1 SGHNT and CDR2 YENEEA. This CDR3 comprises 13 residues. The V and J ends lost 5 bases and 6 bases respectively, with 13 bases between them.

The count of this clone is one. The chain recombines TRBV6-2 or TRBV6-3 with TRBJ2-7; 7 bases are a match to TRBD1. The CDR3 runs to 13 residues. Trimming took 6 bases from V and 2 from J; bases not matched to a gene: 4. Germline-derived CDR1 and CDR2 are MNHEY and SVGEGT. CDR3 region: CASSRGQTYEQYV. CDR3 coding DNA: TGTGCCAGCAGCCGGGGACAGACCTACGAGCAGTACGTC.

The V call is TRBV2, the J call TRBJ1-4, with 7 bases lining up with TRBD1. The V gene's germline CDR1 is SNHLY and CDR2 FYNNEI. The CDR3 runs to 15 residues. V trimming: 5 bases; J trimming: 4 bases; junction bases outside the gene matches: 7. The CDR3 sequence is CASSHDQGVNEKLFF. CDR3 DNA sequence: TGTGCCAGCAGTCATGACCAGGGGGTTAATGAAAAACTGTTTTTT.

This clone was seen only once. The rearrangement uses TRBV7-2 and TRBJ2-3; D remains ambiguous. CDR3 size: 15 residues. Per germline, CDR1 SGHTA and CDR2 FQGNSA. The V end was cut by 2 bases, the J end by 0 bases, with 9 bases between. CDR3 DNA sequence: TGTGCCAGCAGCTTACAGGCATCTAGCACAGATACGCAGTATTTT. It codes for CASSLQASSTDTQYF. The entire variable domain, with the rest obtained from reference TRBV7-2 and TRBJ2-3, is as follows: GAGVSQSPSNKVTEKGKDVELRCDPISGHTALYWYRQSLGQGLEFLIYFQGNSAPDKSGLPSDRFSAERTGGSVSTLTIQRTQQEDSAVYLCASSLQASSTDTQYFGPGTRLTVL.

This clone was found a few times. J is TRBJ1-1 and V is TRBV7-9, with D unclear. This CDR3 comprises 12 residues. The ends were cut back, 5 bases at V and 4 bases at J, with 8 bases in the middle. CDR1 SEHNR and CDR2 FQNEAQ come from the germline V gene (reference sequence). CDR3 protein: CASSPASTEAFF. The CDR3 DNA reads as TGTGCCAGCAGCCCCGCGAGCACTGAAGCTTTCTTT.

The chain uses TRBV29-1 and TRBJ1-1, with D tentatively TRBD1 (6 bases). The CDR3 spans 14 residues. Germline V gene data show CDR1 as SQVTM and CDR2 as ANQGSEA. Trimming cost V 3 bases and J 1 base, with 12 bases left between them. The CDR3 loop reads CSVDTGTTNTEAFF. The DNA of the CDR3 is TGCAGCGTTGACACAGGGACTACGAACACTGAAGCTTTCTTT.

This clone appeared a single time. The chain links TRBV28 to TRBJ2-7; TRBD2 agrees at 11 bases. This CDR3 contains 14 residues. Germline V gene data show CDR1 as MDHEN and CDR2 as SYDVKM. J lost 6 bases, V lost 8 bases, and 9 bases had no gene match. The CDR3, as DNA: TGTGCCAGCCGTGGTACGCTAGCGGGGGGCGAGCAGTACGTC. This sequence encodes CASRGTLAGGEQYV.

The chain recombines TRBV19 with TRBJ2-6; possibly TRBD1 for D (6 bases). Germline V gene sequence: CDR1 LNHDA, CDR2 SQIVND (reference sequence). The CDR3 is 16 amino acids. V was cut by 3 bases and J by 0 bases, with 9 bases left in between. This chain's CDR3 is CASSMGHISGANVLTF. Here the CDR3 DNA reads TGTGCCAGTAGTATGGGACATATCTCTGGGGCCAACGTCCTGACTTTC.

The chain is built from TRBV13 and TRBJ2-7; TRBD1 might be the D (7 bases). Germline V gene sequence: CDR1 PRHDT, CDR2 FYEKMQ (reference sequence). V lost 6 bases, J lost 0 bases, and 12 bases lay in between. The CDR3 runs 14 residues. Written as DNA, the CDR3 is TGTGCCAGCAGTCAGGGGGGAATCTCCTACGAGCAGTACGTC. It yields the protein CASSQGGISYEQYV.

The chain employs TRBV28 and TRBJ1-2; D might be TRBD1 (6 bases). This CDR3 spans 15 amino acids. V was cut by 5 bases and J by 3 bases, with 16 bases left in between. Germline V gene lookup returns CDR1 MDHEN and CDR2 SYDVKM. CDR3 nucleotides: TGTGCCAGCAGTCCCCGACAGGCGGGCTACTATGGCTACACCTTC. Its protein product is CASSPRQAGYYGYTF.

The chain is built from TRBV6-1 and TRBJ1-6; maybe TRBD1 (6 bases). Germline V gene sequence: CDR1 MNHNS, CDR2 SASEGT. V was pared by 3 bases and J by 10 bases, with 13 bases between. There are 14 residues in the CDR3. This CDR3 is CASSEGGLWSPLHF. Written as DNA, the CDR3 is TGTGCCAGCAGTGAGGGGGGGCTTTGGTCACCCCTCCACTTT.

V gene TRBV5-1 combines with J gene TRBJ2-1; tentative D call: TRBD2 (6 bases). Germline assignment: CDR1 SGHRS and CDR2 YFSETQ. There are 15 residues in the CDR3. V was trimmed by 4 bases and J by 3 bases, leaving 14 bases between them. The CDR3 spells CASSLQWGVYNEQFF. The CDR3 coding sequence is TGCGCCAGCAGCCTCCAATGGGGGGTCTACAATGAGCAGTTCTTC.

The chain joins TRBV28 to TRBJ1-1, with 9 positions matching TRBD1. There are 15 residues in the CDR3. Germline assignment: CDR1 MDHEN and CDR2 SYDVKM. V was clipped by 5 bases and J by 6 bases; unmatched bases: 10. CDR3 loop: CASSLPGTGRSEAFF. The CDR3 nucleotides are TGTGCCAGCAGTCTACCCGGGACAGGGAGGTCTGAAGCTTTCTTT.

This clone has a single count. This chain uses TRBV5-6 with TRBJ1-5; D may be TRBD1 (6 bases). This CDR3 is 16 amino acids long. Per the germline V gene, CDR1 is SGHDT and CDR2 is YYEEEE. V was clipped by 6 bases and J by 2 bases, with 18 bases between them. The CDR3 DNA reads TGTGCCAGCACCCAGAGGGGGGGCGTGGGCAATCAGCCCCAGCATTTT. Protein sequence: CASTQRGGVGNQPQHF.

The chain uses TRBV19 and TRBJ1-2; D is uncertain. Germline CDR1 is LNHDA and CDR2 is SQIVND (reference sequence). The CDR3 is 15 amino acids. The ends were cut back, 6 bases at V and 0 bases at J, with 14 bases in the middle. The CDR3 here is CASSNSGSANYGYTF. DNA for the CDR3: TGTGCCAGTAGCAACAGCGGTTCAGCTAACTATGGCTACACCTTC.